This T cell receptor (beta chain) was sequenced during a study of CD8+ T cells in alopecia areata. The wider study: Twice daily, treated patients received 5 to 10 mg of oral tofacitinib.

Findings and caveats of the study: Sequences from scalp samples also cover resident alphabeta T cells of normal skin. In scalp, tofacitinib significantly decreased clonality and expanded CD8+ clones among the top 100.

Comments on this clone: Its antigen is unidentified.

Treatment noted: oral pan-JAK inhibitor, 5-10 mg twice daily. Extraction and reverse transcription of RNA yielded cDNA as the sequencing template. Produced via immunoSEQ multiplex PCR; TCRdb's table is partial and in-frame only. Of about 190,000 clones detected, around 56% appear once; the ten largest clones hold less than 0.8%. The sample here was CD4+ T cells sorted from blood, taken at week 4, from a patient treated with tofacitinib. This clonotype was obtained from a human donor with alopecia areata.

CDR3 sequence: CASNRDRGGQPQHF. Written as DNA, the CDR3 is TGTGCCAGCAACCGGGACAGGGGAGGTCAGCCCCAGCATTTT. The J gene is TRBJ1-5, the V gene TRBV2; 10 bases are shared with TRBD1. Losses at the gene ends were 7 bases for V and 6 bases for J; bases not matched to a gene: 6. The CDR3 has 14 residues. Per the germline V gene, CDR1 is SNHLY and CDR2 is FYNNEI.